The text below deals with one T cell receptor beta chain. Antigen unknown. Data came from immunoSEQ multiplex PCR; TCRdb stores just in-frame clones and leaves some out. Of about 2.1 million clones in the sample, roughly 95% were seen once. Terminally differentiated effector memory CD45RA+ cells were excluded by CCR7 positive selection of CD45RO-negative cells. This sample is part of a study of shared clonotypes between healthy human individuals. Points from the study as a whole: Large depth notwithstanding, sorted-subset sequencing proved incomplete by rarefaction.

Germline loops: CDR1 SNHLY, CDR2 FYNNEI. With V trimmed by 2 bases and J by 9 bases, 11 bases remained unmatched. CDR3 length: 15 amino acids. This TCR derives from a man between 18 and 29 years old in good health. Some clones in this sample may be carry-over from other donors' samples. This sequence joins TRBV2 and TRBJ2-7; 9 nucleotides agree with TRBD2. The specimen sequenced was naive CD8+ T cells from PBMCs. Written as DNA, the CDR3 is TGTGCCAGCAGTGAATTTAGGACTAGCGCGCCCGGGCAGTACTTC. Protein product: CASSEFRTSAPGQYF. The complete variable domain, with remaining parts taken from reference TRBV2 and TRBJ2-7, reads EPEVTQTPSHQVTQMGQEVILRCVPISNHLYFYWYRQILGQKVEFLVSFYNNEISEKSEIFDDQFSVERPDGSNFTLKIRSTKLEDSAMYFCASSEFRTSAPGQYFGPGTRLTVT.